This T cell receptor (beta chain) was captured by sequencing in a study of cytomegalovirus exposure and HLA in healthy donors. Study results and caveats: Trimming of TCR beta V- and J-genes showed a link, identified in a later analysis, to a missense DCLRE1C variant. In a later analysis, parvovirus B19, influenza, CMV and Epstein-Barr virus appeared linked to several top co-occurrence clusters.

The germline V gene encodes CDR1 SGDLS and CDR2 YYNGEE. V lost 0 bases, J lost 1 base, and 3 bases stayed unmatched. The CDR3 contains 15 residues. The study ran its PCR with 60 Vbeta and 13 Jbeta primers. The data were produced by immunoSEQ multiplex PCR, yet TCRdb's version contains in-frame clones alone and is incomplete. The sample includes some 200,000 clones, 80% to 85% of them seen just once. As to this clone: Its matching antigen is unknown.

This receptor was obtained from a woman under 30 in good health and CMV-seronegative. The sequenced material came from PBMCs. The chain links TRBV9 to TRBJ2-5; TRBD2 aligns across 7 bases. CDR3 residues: CASSVGAGVQETQYF. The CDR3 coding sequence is TGTGCCAGCAGCGTAGGTGCGGGGGTCCAAGAGACCCAGTACTTC.